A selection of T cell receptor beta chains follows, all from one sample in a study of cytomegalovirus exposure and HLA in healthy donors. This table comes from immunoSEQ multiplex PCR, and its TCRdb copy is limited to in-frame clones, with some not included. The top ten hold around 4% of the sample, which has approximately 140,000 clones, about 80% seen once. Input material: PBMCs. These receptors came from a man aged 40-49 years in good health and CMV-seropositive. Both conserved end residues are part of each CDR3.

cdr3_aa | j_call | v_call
CASSVAGGANTGELFF | TRBJ2-2 | TRBV9
CASSSTGEPNQPQHF | TRBJ1-5 | TRBV5-1
CASRGQPAYNEQFF | TRBJ2-1 | TRBV6-1
CASSGWSTEAFF | TRBJ1-1 | TRBV4-3
CAWSYPPRDYEQYF | TRBJ2-7 | TRBV30
CASSLPVGETQYF | TRBJ2-5 | TRBV5-4
CASSVGTVSGNTIYF | TRBJ1-3 | TRBV9
CASSGGQGNYEQYF | TRBJ2-7 | TRBV5-1
CASSISDLYSNQPQHF | TRBJ1-5 | TRBV19
CASSGRQGSNQPQHF | TRBJ1-5 | TRBV5-5
CASSAGTTYEQYF | TRBJ2-7 | TRBV2
CASSQGFSYEQHF | TRBJ2-7 | TRBV2
CAWRGGGLNQPQHF | TRBJ1-5 | TRBV30
CAWSALGINQPQHF | TRBJ1-5 | TRBV30
CASSYSPRFYEQYF | TRBJ2-7 | TRBV6-6
CASSAGTASTDTQYF | TRBJ2-3 | TRBV6-1
CASSTLWTGWETQYF | TRBJ2-5 | TRBV19
CASSRRDISFYTF | TRBJ1-2 | TRBV7-9
CAISEGMGAYNEQFF | TRBJ2-1 | TRBV10-3
CASSTRQAYYEQYF | TRBJ2-7 | TRBV7-2
CASSYDPGTYEQYF | . | TRBV6-5
CASSTSGVSETQYF | TRBJ2-5 | TRBV5-1
CASSSSMQRETYEQYF | TRBJ2-7 | TRBV5-1
CASSKRAVAGNSGANVLTF | TRBJ2-6 | TRBV21-1
CASSVGGSYEQYF | TRBJ2-7 | TRBV2
CASSEGSAGSREKLFF | TRBJ1-4 | TRBV6-1
CASNPQGTNTEAFF | TRBJ1-1 | TRBV2
CSSSLASGKETQYF | TRBJ2-5 | TRBV7-9
CSVRGDGTDTQYF | TRBJ2-3 | TRBV29-1
CASLWGQGNTEAFF | TRBJ1-1 | TRBV18
CASSWGQGSYEQYF | TRBJ2-7 | TRBV13
CASSVGPGGEQYF | TRBJ2-7 | TRBV7-7
CASSQDRGEGNYGYTF | TRBJ1-2 | TRBV4-3
CASSPDSYNEQFF | TRBJ2-1 | TRBV7-2
CASSVTGGPETQYF | TRBJ2-5 | TRBV5-1
CAIRQGAEETQYF | TRBJ2-5 | TRBV10-3
CASSVTGADTEAFF | TRBJ1-1 | TRBV6-1
CASSLAVIRGYGYTF | TRBJ1-2 | TRBV5-5
CASSVFRDREETQYF | TRBJ2-5 | TRBV9
CASSLERYGDGYTF | TRBJ1-2 | TRBV5-1
CASSGGQHYGYTF | TRBJ1-2 | TRBV5-6
CASSSQPQGRAFF | TRBJ1-1 | TRBV6-6
CASSLGGSTDTQYF | TRBJ2-3 | TRBV5-5
CASSRGRGVLETQYF | TRBJ2-5 | TRBV9
CASSPQGAEAFF | TRBJ1-1 | TRBV18